Each of the 21 T cell receptor beta chains below was sequenced from the same sample in a study of blood T cell repertoires in COVID-19. Method: immunoSEQ multiplex PCR; TCRdb's copy keeps in-frame clones and lacks some. The repertoire holds about 160,000 clones, with around 82% as singletons. The sequencing sample was made of PBMCs or T cells enriched from blood (not recorded which). The receptors stem from a man between 60 and 70 years old who had recovered from COVID-19.

J is TRBJ1-5 and V is TRBV29-1, with TRBD1 matching over 11 bases. CDR1 and CDR2 from the germline V gene are SQVTM and ANQGSEA. J was trimmed by 6 bases and V by 4 bases; bases with no gene match: 2. CDR3 size: 13 residues. Here the CDR3 reads CSVGTGGGQPQHF. Written as DNA, the CDR3 is TGCAGCGTTGGGACAGGGGGCGGTCAGCCCCAGCATTTT. Together with reference TRBV29-1 and TRBJ1-5, the CDR3 gives the full variable domain: SAVISQKPSRDICQRGTSLTIQCQVDSQVTMMFWYRQQPGQSLTLIATANQGSEATYESGFVIDKFPISRPNLTFSTLTVSNMSPEDSSIYLCSVGTGGGQPQHFGDGTRLSIL.

The sample holds a few counts of this clone. This chain connects TRBV25-1 to TRBJ2-7, with TRBD1 as a possible D gene (6 bases). V was shortened by 1 base and J by 0 bases, with 10 bases between the two germline ends. CDR1 is MGHDK and CDR2 is SYGVNS in the germline V gene. This CDR3 comprises 15 residues. Here the CDR3 reads CASSESGHSSYEQYF. CDR3 coding DNA: TGTGCCAGCAGTGAATCGGGACATAGCTCCTACGAGCAGTACTTC.

The V call is TRBV19, the J call TRBJ1-5; 7 bases fit TRBD1. The CDR3 is made up of 17 amino acids. Trimming cost V 9 bases and J 2 bases; bases outside gene matches: 16. CDR1 is LNHDA and CDR2 is SQIVND in the germline V gene (reference sequence). CDR3 DNA: TGTGCCAGCTCACCCCCCACAGGGGCCTGGGGCAATCAGCCCCAGCATTTT. Translation gives CASSPPTGAWGNQPQHF.

This chain joins TRBV6-4 and TRBJ2-1, with TRBD2 identical over 11 bases. J lost 5 bases, V lost 9 bases, and 9 bases had no gene match. This CDR3 region has 15 residues. The germline CDR1 and CDR2 sequences are MRHNA and SNTAGT. In DNA, the CDR3 is TGTGCCAGGGAAGAAGGGACTAGCGGAGACAATGAGCAGTTCTTC. This gives the protein CAREEGTSGDNEQFF.

The table lists this clone with a count of one. V and J are TRBV15 and TRBJ1-5; no definite D call. From germline, CDR1 is LNHNV and CDR2 YYDKDF (reference sequence). V gave up 7 bases and J gave up 2 bases, with 9 bases separating them. CDR3 length: 13 residues. The CDR3 loop is CATKAFGNQPQHF. CDR3 in DNA: TGTGCCACCAAAGCATTTGGCAATCAGCCCCAGCATTTT.

The rearrangement joins TRBV30 to TRBJ1-5; 8 nucleotides agree with TRBD1. V shed 0 bases, J shed 6 bases, and the junction held 4 bases outside the gene matches. The CDR3 is 14 residues long. Germline CDR1 is GTSNPN and CDR2 is SVGIG (reference sequence). The CDR3 is CAWSVPGGLQPQHF. CDR3 bases: TGTGCCTGGAGTGTACCAGGGGGCCTTCAGCCCCAGCATTTT.

This clone was picked up a small number of times. The V gene is TRBV9, the J gene TRBJ2-7; 10 positions agree with TRBD1. V lost 7 bases and J lost 6; bases outside the gene matches: 10. This CDR3 has 14 amino acids. CDR1 and CDR2 from the germline V gene are SGDLS and YYNGEE. CDR3 sequence (DNA): TGTGCCAGCTCCTTAGGGACAGGGGTTTCCGAGCAGTACTTC. It is translated as CASSLGTGVSEQYF.

V and J are TRBV5-5 and TRBJ1-1; D possibly corresponds to TRBD1 (6 bases). The ends were cut back, 6 bases at V and 4 bases at J, with 13 bases in the middle. There are 13 residues in the CDR3. Germline V gene data show CDR1 as SGHKS and CDR2 as YYEKEE (reference sequence). CDR3 amino acids: CASTSRGGTEAFF. CDR3 bases: TGTGCCAGCACCTCCAGGGGTGGCACTGAAGCTTTCTTT.

The chain joins TRBV6-9 to TRBJ1-3; maybe TRBD1 (5 bases). V lost 2 bases to trimming and J lost 0 bases, with 8 bases between them. Per the germline V gene, CDR1 is MNHGY and CDR2 is SVAAGI. This CDR3 is 15 amino acids long. CDR3 in DNA: TGTGCCAGCAGTTATCGGGGGTTCTCTGGAAACACCATATATTTT. Its translation is CASSYRGFSGNTIYF.

This clone is a singleton in its sample. This chain links TRBV11-2 with TRBJ1-1, with D uncertain. Looked up from germline, CDR1 is SGHAT and CDR2 is FQNNGV. The CDR3 has 16 amino acids. Trimming removed 5 bases from V and 1 base from J, with 17 bases in between. The CDR3 sequence is CASSHPRPMGNTEAFF. The CDR3 bases are TGTGCCAGCAGCCATCCGCGGCCCATGGGGAACACTGAAGCTTTCTTT.

The rearrangement links TRBV24-1 to TRBJ2-6; TRBD1 is a possible D gene (6 bases). The germline V and J ends were trimmed by 2 bases and 3 bases, with 10 bases remaining between them. The germline CDR1 and CDR2 sequences are KGHDR and SFDVKD. This CDR3 is 16 amino acids long. The DNA of the CDR3 is TGTGCCACCAGTGATTCAGGGGCGGATGGGGCCAACGTCCTGACTTTC. Its translation: CATSDSGADGANVLTF.

V usage is TRBV5-1 and J usage is TRBJ2-7, with 8 positions matching TRBD1. The germline V gene has CDR1 SGHRS and CDR2 YFSETQ. The CDR3 spans 13 residues. The V gene end was trimmed by 5 bases and the J gene end by 6 bases; junction bases not matched to a gene: 7. The CDR3 sequence: CASRGGQGGEQYF. CDR3 in DNA: TGCGCCAGCAGGGGCGGACAGGGCGGCGAGCAGTACTTC.

The chain combines TRBV7-9 with TRBJ1-5; D gene ambiguous. Trimming left V 1 base short and J 9 bases short, with 10 bases between. The germline gives CDR1 SEHNR, CDR2 FQNEAQ (reference sequence). CDR3 length: 13 amino acids. Here the CDR3 reads CASSLGSEGPQHF. CDR3 coding DNA: TGTGCCAGCAGCTTAGGATCCGAGGGGCCCCAGCATTTT.

The chain is built from TRBV7-3 and TRBJ2-7, with D hard to call. The CDR3 spans 15 residues. Trimming took off 4 bases at V and 0 bases at J, with 13 bases between the two ends. CDR1 and CDR2 (germline): SGHTA, FQGTGA. The CDR3 DNA sequence: TGTGCCAGCAGCTCCCAGGCAGCCACCTCCTACGAGCAGTACTTC. This codes for CASSSQAATSYEQYF.

This clone was seen a few times. The chain uses TRBV6-5 and TRBJ2-2; the match to TRBD2 covers 8 bases. Unmatched junction bases numbered 2, after V lost 2 bases and J lost 6 bases. Germline lookup yields CDR1 MNHEY and CDR2 SVGAGI. There are 14 residues in the CDR3. The CDR3 is CASSYDGRAGELFF. The CDR3 DNA is TGTGCCAGCAGTTACGACGGGAGGGCCGGGGAGCTGTTTTTT.

This clone has just a few counts. This chain uses TRBV4-1 with TRBJ2-1; tentatively, D is TRBD1 (6 bases). CDR1 MGHRA and CDR2 YSYEKL come from the germline V gene. This CDR3 comprises 17 residues. Trimming shortened V by 4 bases and J by 2 bases, and 18 bases separated the two germline ends. CDR3 protein: CASSPLLTGVTYNEQFF. In DNA form, the CDR3 reads TGCGCCAGCAGCCCTTTATTGACAGGAGTCACCTACAATGAGCAGTTCTTC.

V usage is TRBV29-1 and J usage is TRBJ1-2; 9 nucleotides line up with TRBD1. Germline-derived CDR1 and CDR2 are SQVTM and ANQGSEA. J was trimmed by 7 bases and V by 5 bases; bases with no gene match: 11. The CDR3 runs to 14 residues. The CDR3 loop is CSVLRTGVVGGYTF. CDR3 sequence (DNA): TGCAGCGTTTTAAGGACAGGGGTGGTAGGTGGCTACACCTTC.

This chain connects TRBV9 to TRBJ2-3; the match to TRBD2 covers 14 bases. V shed 4 bases and J 6 bases; nucleotides not matched to a gene: 4. The CDR3 is 15 residues long. Germline V lookup: CDR1 SGDLS, CDR2 YYNGEE. The chain's CDR3 is CASSPGLAGADTQYF. The CDR3 bases are TGTGCCAGCAGCCCGGGACTAGCGGGAGCTGATACGCAGTATTTT.

The chain joins TRBV30 to TRBJ1-5; D possibly corresponds to TRBD1 (5 bases). From germline, CDR1 is GTSNPN and CDR2 SVGIG (reference sequence). V was cut by 4 bases and J by 1 base, with 11 bases left in between. This CDR3 spans 14 amino acids. The CDR3 loop reads CAWKDQGSNQPQHF. DNA for the CDR3: TGTGCCTGGAAGGACCAGGGAAGCAATCAGCCCCAGCATTTT.

The chain links TRBV5-1 to TRBJ2-2; D is possibly TRBD1 (6 bases). Germline CDR1 and CDR2: SGHRS and YFSETQ. V shed 2 bases and J shed 6 bases, with 14 bases lying between them. The length of the CDR3 is 15 residues. The CDR3 is CASSFTGTVAGELFF. In DNA, the CDR3 is TGCGCCAGCAGCTTTACAGGGACGGTCGCCGGGGAGCTGTTTTTT.

V and J are TRBV7-3 and TRBJ2-3; perhaps TRBD1 as D (5 bases). Looked up from germline, CDR1 is SGHTA and CDR2 is FQGTGA. Trimming took off 2 bases at V and 1 base at J, with 13 bases between the two ends. The CDR3 is 16 amino acids. The CDR3 here is CASSLGVDTRTDTQYF. The CDR3 DNA is TGTGCCAGCAGCTTAGGAGTGGACACTCGCACAGATACGCAGTATTTT. Looking up the rest from reference TRBV7-3 and TRBJ2-3 gives the full variable domain: GAGVSQTPSNKVTEKGKYVELRCDPISGHTALYWYRQSLGQGPEFLIYFQGTGAADDSGLPNDRFFAVRPEGSVSTLKIQRTERGDSAVYLCASSLGVDTRTDTQYFGPGTRLTVL.